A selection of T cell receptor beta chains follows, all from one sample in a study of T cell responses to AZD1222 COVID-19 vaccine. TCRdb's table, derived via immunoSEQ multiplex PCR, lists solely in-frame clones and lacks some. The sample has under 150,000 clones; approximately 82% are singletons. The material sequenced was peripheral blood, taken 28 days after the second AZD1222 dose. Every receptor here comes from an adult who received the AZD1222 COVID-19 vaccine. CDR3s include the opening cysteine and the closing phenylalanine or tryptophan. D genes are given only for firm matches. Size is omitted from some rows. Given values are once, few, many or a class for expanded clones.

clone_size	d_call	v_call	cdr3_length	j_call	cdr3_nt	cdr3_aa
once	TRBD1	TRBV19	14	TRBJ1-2	TGTGCCAGTAGTATACCCCTGGACAGGTTCGGCTACACCTTC	CASSIPLDRFGYTF
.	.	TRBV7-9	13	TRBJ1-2	TGTGCCAGCAGCTTAGACAGGGATTGGGGCTACACCTTC	CASSLDRDWGYTF
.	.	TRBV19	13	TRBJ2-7	TGTGCCAGTAGTATGGCCGTTCCCTACGAGCAGTACTTC	CASSMAVPYEQYF
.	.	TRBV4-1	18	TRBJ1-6	TGCGCCAGCAGCCAAGGACCGGGGCAGAGCTCCTATAATTCACCCCTCCACTTT	CASSQGPGQSSYNSPLHF
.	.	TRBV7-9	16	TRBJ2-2	TGTGCCAGCAGCTTAGCGGTCAGGTCGCGCTCCGGGGAGCTGTTTTTT	CASSLAVRSRSGELFF
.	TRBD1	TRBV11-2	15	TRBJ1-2	TGTGCCAGCAGTCCGGGACAGGGGGCGTTGGGTGGCTACACCTTC	CASSPGQGALGGYTF
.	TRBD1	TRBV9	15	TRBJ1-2	TGTGCCAGCAGCCCAGGACAGGCAGCTAACTATGGCTACACCTTC	CASSPGQAANYGYTF
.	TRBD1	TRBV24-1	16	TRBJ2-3	TGTGCCACCAGTGATCCGGACAGGTCGAACACAGATACGCAGTATTTT	CATSDPDRSNTDTQYF
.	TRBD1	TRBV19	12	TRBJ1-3	TGTGCCACCGGGACAGCTGGAAACACCATATATTTT	CATGTAGNTIYF
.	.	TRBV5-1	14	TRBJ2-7	TGCGCCAGCAGCTTGGTAGGAGACTCCTACGAGCAGTACTTC	CASSLVGDSYEQYF
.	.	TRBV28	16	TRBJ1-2	TGTGCCAGCAGTTTCCTCCACCCCGGGGGGGTTAATGGCTACACCTTC	CASSFLHPGGVNGYTF
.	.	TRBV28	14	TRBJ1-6	TGTGCCAGCAGTCCACATGACACCCATTCACCCCTCCACTTT	CASSPHDTHSPLHF
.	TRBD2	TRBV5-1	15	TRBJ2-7	TGCGCCAGCAGCGTAAGCGGGGGGGCCGGGTACGAGCAGTACTTC	CASSVSGGAGYEQYF
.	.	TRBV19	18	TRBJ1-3	TGTGCCACCGTGGAATCTTCCGGGACCTTCTCCTCTGGAAACACCATATATTTT	CATVESSGTFSSGNTIYF
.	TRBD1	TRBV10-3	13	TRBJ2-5	TGTGCCACGGGGACAGGGGGGGAAGAGACCCAGTACTTC	CATGTGGEETQYF
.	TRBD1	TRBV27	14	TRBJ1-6	TGTGCCAGCAGTAACAGGGACAGATATTCACCCCTCCACTTT	CASSNRDRYSPLHF